Below, one T cell receptor beta chain is given with its context. The junction departs from the called germline gene at one end, perhaps through a read error. Method: immunoSEQ multiplex PCR; TCRdb's copy keeps in-frame clones and lacks some. The sample lists some 170,000 clones, 70% to 90% occurring once. Germline assignment: CDR1 SGDLS and CDR2 YYNGEE. This CDR3 comprises 15 residues. The data derive from a study of cytomegalovirus exposure and HLA in healthy donors. The sequenced material came from PBMCs. This sequence joins TRBV9 and TRBJ1-1; 9 positions agree with TRBD1. This clonotype originated in a woman aged 18-29 years in good health and CMV-seronegative. DNA of the CDR3: TGTGCCAGCAGCTTTACAGGGGGCCTGAAGACTGAAGCTTTCTTT. Its protein is CASSFTGGLKTEAFF.